This TCR beta chain was captured in a study of T-cell memory formation after mild COVID-19 (dated by TCRdb to the early 2020s). Looking at the study overall: TCR sequence clusters from the two donors were largely donor specific. Longitudinal TCRalpha and TCRbeta repertoire sequencing tracked T-cell clones expanding and contracting after mild COVID-19 in a couple of donors. Two young, previously healthy adult volunteers made up the cohort, one male and one female.

Study-wide findings and limitations: Clones that contracted from day 15 to 85 showed balanced CD4/CD8 phenotypes, whereas a second wave of clones that expanded from day 15 to 37 leaned towards CD4+. Some responding clones were detected in pre-infection memory, suggesting pre-existing cross-reactive memory T cells joined the SARS-CoV-2 response. The study covered only a couple of mild cases, and larger cohorts including severe cases with pre-infection samples were considered necessary. Contracting CD4+ clones were located mainly in the CM and EM memory subsets, whereas CD8+ clones were found to be enriched in EMRA. SARS-CoV-2 specificity of the second-wave clones peaking on day 37 was not confirmed.

The CDR3 starts with the cysteine, ends with the phenylalanine, and has 15 residues. Only CDR3 DNA remains: 45 bases, in frame from the first base. V and J are truncated by 8 bases and 9 bases respectively, leaving an intervening sequence of 23 bases. Taken from the germline V gene, the CDR1 and CDR2 loops are SNHLY and FYNNEI. Ficoll-Paque density gradient centrifugation was used to isolate PBMCs. This clonotype occurred once. The antigen this receptor binds is unknown. One base away there is no much larger clone; base qualities are not given. Support from one read is weak. Sequenced on an Illumina NovaSeq 6000. TCRalpha and TCRbeta cDNA libraries were constructed by 5'RACE with constant-segment primers, with sample barcodes and unique molecular identifiers being introduced. Trizol reagent was used to extract RNA from every sample. Library amplification was performed in two PCR steps, and a second sample barcode and Illumina TruSeq adapters were introduced in the second step. Sequencing of the libraries was done on an Illumina NovaSeq, producing 2 x 150 bp paired-end reads. Turning to the authors' computational methods: Demultiplexing of reads and collapsing into UMI-guided consensus sequences were performed with migec v1.2.7. Using mixcr v2.1.11, UMI consensuses were aligned to TRA and TRB V and J templates and then assembled into clonotypes. A clonotype was counted as expanded or contracted only when both edgeR and NoisET called the clonotype significant, with the noise models trained on biological replicates. For edgeR calls, the cutoffs were a false discovery rate-adjusted p below 0.01 and a log2 fold-change threshold of 1. As an exploratory analysis of dynamics, PCA with hierarchical clustering was applied to max-normalized trajectories of the 1000 most abundant clonotypes. Separately sequenced CD4+ and CD8+ repertoires were used to assign the CD4 or CD8 phenotype of responding clones. TCRdb reran the public reads through fastp at Q25 and MiXCR, keeping productive beta chains. All rows with the same CDR3 protein become a single entry with the most common DNA and genes. TCRdb's processing, not the authors' own work, is the source of the V and J calls. The sample table shows 190,000 or so distinct CDR3 sequences, and over 20% are seen once. The ten most abundant clones make up roughly 23% of the sample.

The rearrangement joined TRBV2 to TRBJ2-1; the D call could be TRBD1 or TRBD2, with each sharing 5 bases. Sample: PBMCs or a T cell subset sorted from them (not recorded which). This clonotype was obtained from an adult woman who had mild COVID-19 (a few samples of this study predate the infection). The sample titles of this study are shuffled in the database, so cell type and time point are left out; the donor was told from shared clones. The encoded CDR3 is CASEGQSGPIGEQFF. The DNA is as follows: TGTGCCAGCGAAGGTCAGTCGGGGCCCATCGGTGAGCAGTTCTTC.